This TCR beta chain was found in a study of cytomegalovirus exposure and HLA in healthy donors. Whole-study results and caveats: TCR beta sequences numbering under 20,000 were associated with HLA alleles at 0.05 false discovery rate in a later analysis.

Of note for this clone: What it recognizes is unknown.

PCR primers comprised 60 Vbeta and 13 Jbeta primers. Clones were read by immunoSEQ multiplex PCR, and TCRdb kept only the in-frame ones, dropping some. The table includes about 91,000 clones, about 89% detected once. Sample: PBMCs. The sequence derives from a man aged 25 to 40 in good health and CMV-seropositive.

Here the CDR3 DNA reads TGTGCCAGCAGCCACGGTGGTGCAACTAATGAAAAACTGTTTTTT. Translating it yields CASSHGGATNEKLFF. The rearrangement uses TRBV28 and TRBJ1-4; unclear D gene. Trimming removed 6 bases at V and 0 bases at J, with 11 bases between. The CDR3 runs 15 residues. Germline V CDR1 and CDR2: MDHEN, SYDVKM. Full variable domain (missing parts from reference TRBV28 and TRBJ1-4): DVKVTQSSRYLVKRTGEKVFLECVQDMDHENMFWYRQDPGLGLRLIYFSYDVKMKEKGDIPEGYSVSREKKERFSLILESASTNQTSMYLCASSHGGATNEKLFFGSGTQLSVL.